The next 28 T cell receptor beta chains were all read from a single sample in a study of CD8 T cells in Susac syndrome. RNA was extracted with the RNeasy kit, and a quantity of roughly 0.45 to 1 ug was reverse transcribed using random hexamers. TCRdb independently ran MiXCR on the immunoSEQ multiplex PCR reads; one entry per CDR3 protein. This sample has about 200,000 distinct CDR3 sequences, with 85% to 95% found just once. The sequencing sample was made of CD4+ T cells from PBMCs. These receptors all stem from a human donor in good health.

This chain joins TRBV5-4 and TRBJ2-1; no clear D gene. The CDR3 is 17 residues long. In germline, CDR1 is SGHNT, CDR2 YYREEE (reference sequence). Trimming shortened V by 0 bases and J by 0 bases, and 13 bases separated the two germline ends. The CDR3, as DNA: TGTGCCAGCAGCTTGGGTCTGCGCGGTAGCTCCTACAATGAGCAGTTCTTC. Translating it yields CASSLGLRGSSYNEQFF.

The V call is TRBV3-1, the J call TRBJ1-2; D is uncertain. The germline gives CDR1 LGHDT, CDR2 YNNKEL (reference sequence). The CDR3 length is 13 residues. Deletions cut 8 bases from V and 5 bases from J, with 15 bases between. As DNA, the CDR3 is TGTGCCAGCGGAGTCGGCGGAGGGTATGGCTACACCTTC. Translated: CASGVGGGYGYTF.

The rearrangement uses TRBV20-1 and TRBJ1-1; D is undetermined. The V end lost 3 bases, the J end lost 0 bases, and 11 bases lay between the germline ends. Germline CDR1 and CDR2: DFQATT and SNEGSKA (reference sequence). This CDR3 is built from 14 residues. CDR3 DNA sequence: TGCAGTGCTAGGCCCGTAGGGTTGAACACTGAAGCTTTCTTT. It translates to CSARPVGLNTEAFF.

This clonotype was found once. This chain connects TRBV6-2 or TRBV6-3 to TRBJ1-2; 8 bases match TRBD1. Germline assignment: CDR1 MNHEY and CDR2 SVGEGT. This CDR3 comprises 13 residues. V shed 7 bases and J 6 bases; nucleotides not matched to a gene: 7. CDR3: CASISTGVNGYTF. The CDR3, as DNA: TGTGCCAGCATTTCGACAGGGGTAAATGGCTACACCTTC.

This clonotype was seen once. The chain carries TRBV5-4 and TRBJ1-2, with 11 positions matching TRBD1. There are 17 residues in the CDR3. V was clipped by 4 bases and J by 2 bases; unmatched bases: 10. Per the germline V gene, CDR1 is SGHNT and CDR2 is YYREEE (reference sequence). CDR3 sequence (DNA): TGTGCCAGCAGCCCCGGACAGGGGGCGAGTGTGAACTATGGCTACACCTTC. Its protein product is CASSPGQGASVNYGYTF.

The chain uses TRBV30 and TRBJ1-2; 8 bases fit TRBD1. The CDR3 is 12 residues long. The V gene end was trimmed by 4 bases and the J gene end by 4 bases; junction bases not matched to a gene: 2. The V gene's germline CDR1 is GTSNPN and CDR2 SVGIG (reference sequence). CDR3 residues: CAWTGGIYGYTF. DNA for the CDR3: TGTGCCTGGACAGGGGGCATCTATGGCTACACCTTC.

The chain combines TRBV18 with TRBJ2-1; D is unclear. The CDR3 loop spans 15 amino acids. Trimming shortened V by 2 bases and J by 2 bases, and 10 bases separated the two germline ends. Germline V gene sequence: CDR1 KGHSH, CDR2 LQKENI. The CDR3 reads CASSPMPAAYNEQFF. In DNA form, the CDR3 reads TGTGCCAGCTCACCAATGCCAGCAGCCTACAATGAGCAGTTCTTC.

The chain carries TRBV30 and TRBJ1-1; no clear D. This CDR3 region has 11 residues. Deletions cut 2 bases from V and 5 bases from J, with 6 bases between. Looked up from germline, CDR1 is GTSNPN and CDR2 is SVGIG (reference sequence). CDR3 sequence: CAWSLLTEAFF. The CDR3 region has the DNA TGTGCCTGGAGTCTCTTGACTGAAGCTTTCTTT.

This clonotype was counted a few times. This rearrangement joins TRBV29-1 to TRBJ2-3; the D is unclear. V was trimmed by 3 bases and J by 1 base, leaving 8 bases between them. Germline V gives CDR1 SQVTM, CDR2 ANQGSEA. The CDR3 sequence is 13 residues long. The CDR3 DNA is TGCAGCGTTGAGACTGTCGGCACAGATACGCAGTATTTT. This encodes CSVETVGTDTQYF.

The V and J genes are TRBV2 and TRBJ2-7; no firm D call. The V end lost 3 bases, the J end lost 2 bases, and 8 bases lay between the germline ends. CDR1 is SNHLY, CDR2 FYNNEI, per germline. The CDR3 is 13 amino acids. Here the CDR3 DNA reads TGTGCCAGCAGTGAGGGCATAGCCTACGAGCAGTACTTC. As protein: CASSEGIAYEQYF. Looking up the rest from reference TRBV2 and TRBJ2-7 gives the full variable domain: EPEVTQTPSHQVTQMGQEVILRCVPISNHLYFYWYRQILGQKVEFLVSFYNNEISEKSEIFDDQFSVERPDGSNFTLKIRSTKLEDSAMYFCASSEGIAYEQYFGPGTRLTVT.

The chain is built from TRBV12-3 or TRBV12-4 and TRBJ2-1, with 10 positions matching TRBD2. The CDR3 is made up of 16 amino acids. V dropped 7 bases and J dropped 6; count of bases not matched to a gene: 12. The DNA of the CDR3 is TGTGCCAGCACCGACCCCACTAGCGGGGAGGTCAATGAGCAGTTCTTC. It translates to CASTDPTSGEVNEQFF.

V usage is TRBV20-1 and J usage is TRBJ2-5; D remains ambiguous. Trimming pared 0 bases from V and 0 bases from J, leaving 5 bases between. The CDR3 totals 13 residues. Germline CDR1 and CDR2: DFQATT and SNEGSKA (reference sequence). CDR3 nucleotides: TGCAGTGCTAGAGATCCGGACCAAGAGACCCAGTACTTC. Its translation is CSARDPDQETQYF.

The CDR3 DNA sequence: TGTGCCAGCAGCTTCGGAGACCTGGAGACCCAGTACTTC. This translates into CASSFGDLETQYF. The rearrangement links TRBV11-2 to TRBJ2-5; D gene unclear. This CDR3 comprises 13 residues. Deletions cut 3 bases from V and 5 bases from J, with 10 bases between. CDR1 and CDR2 from the germline V gene are SGHAT and FQNNGV.

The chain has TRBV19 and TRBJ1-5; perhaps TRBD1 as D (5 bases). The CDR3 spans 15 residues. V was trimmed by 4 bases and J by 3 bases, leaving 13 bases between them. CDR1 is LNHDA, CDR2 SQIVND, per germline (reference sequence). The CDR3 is CASSTEGLNNQPQHF. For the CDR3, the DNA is TGTGCCAGTAGTACGGAGGGGTTGAACAATCAGCCCCAGCATTTT.

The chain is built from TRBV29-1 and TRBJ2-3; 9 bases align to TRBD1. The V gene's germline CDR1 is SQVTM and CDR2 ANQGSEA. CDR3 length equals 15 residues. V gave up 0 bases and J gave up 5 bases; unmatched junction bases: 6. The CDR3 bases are TGCAGCGTTGAAGATCTGGGACAGGGTGTAGATACGCAGTATTTT. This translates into CSVEDLGQGVDTQYF.

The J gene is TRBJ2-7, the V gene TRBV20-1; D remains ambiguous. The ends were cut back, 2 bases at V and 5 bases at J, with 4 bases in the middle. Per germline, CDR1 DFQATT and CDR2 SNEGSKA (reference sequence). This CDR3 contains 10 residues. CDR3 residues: CSARRNEQYV. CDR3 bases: TGCAGTGCTAGAAGGAACGAGCAGTACGTC.

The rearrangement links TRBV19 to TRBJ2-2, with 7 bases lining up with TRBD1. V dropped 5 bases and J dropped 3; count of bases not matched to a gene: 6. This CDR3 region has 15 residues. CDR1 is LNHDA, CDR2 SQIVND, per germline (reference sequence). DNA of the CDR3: TGTGCCAGTAGTGTCAGACAGGGATACACCGGGGAGCTGTTTTTT. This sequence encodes CASSVRQGYTGELFF.

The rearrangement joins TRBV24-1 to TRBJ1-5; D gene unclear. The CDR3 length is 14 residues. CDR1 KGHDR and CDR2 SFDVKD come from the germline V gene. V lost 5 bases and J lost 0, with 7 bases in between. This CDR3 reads CATSATNSNQPQHF. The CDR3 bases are TGTGCCACCAGTGCGACAAATAGCAATCAGCCCCAGCATTTT.

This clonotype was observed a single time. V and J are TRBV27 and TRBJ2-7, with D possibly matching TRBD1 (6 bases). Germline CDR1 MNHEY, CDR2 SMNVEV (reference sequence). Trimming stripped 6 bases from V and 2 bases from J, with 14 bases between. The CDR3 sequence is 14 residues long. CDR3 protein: CASSLRGPTYEQYF. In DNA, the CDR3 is TGTGCCAGCAGCCTCAGGGGACCCACCTACGAGCAGTACTTC.

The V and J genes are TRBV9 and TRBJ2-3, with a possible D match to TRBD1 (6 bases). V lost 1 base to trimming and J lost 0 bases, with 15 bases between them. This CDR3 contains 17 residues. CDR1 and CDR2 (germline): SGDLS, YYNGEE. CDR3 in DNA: TGTGCCAGCAGCGTAACAGGGTCCGCTCCTAGCACAGATACGCAGTATTTT. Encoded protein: CASSVTGSAPSTDTQYF.

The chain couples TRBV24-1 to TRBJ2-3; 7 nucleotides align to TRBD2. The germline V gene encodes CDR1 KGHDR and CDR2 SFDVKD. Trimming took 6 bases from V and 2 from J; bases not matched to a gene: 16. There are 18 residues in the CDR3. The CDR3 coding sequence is TGTGCCACCAGTCCCGGGGCCAGCGGCGGGGGACTCACAGATACGCAGTATTTT. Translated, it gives CATSPGASGGGLTDTQYF.

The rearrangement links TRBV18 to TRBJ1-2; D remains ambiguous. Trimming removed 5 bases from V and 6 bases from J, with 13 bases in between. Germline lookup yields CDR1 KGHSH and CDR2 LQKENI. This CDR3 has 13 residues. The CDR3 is CASSADGNDGYTF. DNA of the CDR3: TGTGCCAGCTCAGCGGACGGAAACGATGGCTACACCTTC.

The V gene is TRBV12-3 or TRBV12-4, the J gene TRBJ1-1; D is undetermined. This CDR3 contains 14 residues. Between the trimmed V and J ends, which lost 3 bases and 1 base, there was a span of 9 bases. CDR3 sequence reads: CASSLVPQNTEAFF. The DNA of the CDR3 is TGTGCCAGCAGTTTGGTCCCTCAGAACACTGAAGCTTTCTTT.

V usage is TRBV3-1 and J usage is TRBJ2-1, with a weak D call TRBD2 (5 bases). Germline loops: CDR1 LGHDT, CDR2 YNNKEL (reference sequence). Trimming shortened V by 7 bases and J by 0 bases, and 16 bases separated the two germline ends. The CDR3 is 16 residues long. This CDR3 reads CASIDSAYGSYNEQFF. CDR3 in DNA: TGTGCCAGCATAGATAGCGCCTACGGCTCCTACAATGAGCAGTTCTTC.

The CDR3 coding sequence is TGCAGCGGGATGGACCGGGGTGAAGCTTTCTTT. Translated: CSGMDRGEAFF. V is TRBV29-1 and J is TRBJ1-1, with no clear D. There are 11 residues in the CDR3. The V gene's germline CDR1 is SQVTM and CDR2 ANQGSEA. V was clipped by 7 bases and J by 7 bases, with 13 bases between them. Based on the CDR3 plus reference TRBV29-1 and TRBJ1-1, the full variable domain is SAVISQKPSRDICQRGTSLTIQCQVDSQVTMMFWYRQQPGQSLTLIATANQGSEATYESGFVIDKFPISRPNLTFSTLTVSNMSPEDSSIYLCSGMDRGEAFFGQGTRLTVV.

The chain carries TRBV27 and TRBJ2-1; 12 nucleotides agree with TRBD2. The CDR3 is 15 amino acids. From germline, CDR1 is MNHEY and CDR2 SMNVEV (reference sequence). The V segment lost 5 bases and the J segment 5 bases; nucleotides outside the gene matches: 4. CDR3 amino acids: CASSPLAGGHNEQFF. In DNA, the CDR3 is TGTGCCAGCAGTCCACTAGCGGGGGGACACAATGAGCAGTTCTTC.

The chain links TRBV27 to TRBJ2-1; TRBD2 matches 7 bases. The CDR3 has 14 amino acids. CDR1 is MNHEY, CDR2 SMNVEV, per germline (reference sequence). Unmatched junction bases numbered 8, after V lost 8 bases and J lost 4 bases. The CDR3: CASGRAGEYNEQFF. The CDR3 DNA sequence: TGTGCCAGCGGCCGGGCGGGGGAGTACAATGAGCAGTTCTTC.

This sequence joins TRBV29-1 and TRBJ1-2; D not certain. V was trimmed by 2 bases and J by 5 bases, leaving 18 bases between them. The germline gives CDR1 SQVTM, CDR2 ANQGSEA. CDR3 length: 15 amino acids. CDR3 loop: CSVEIITTLWYGYTF. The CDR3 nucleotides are TGCAGCGTTGAAATTATAACAACCCTCTGGTATGGCTACACCTTC.